These 5 T cell receptor beta chains were all obtained from the same sample, sequenced in a study of CD8+ T cells in alopecia areata. Extraction of RNA preceded its reverse transcription into cDNA, which served as the sequencing template. Clones were sequenced by immunoSEQ multiplex PCR, and TCRdb holds only the in-frame ones, with some missing. The table shows about 180,000 clones, with approximately 59% occurring only once. The treatment was: oral pan-JAK inhibitor, 5-10 mg twice daily. Material: CD4+ T cells sorted from blood, obtained at approximately week 61, from a patient treated with tofacitinib. Receptors originate from a human donor with alopecia areata.

V and J are TRBV19 and TRBJ2-4; maybe TRBD1 (5 bases). CDR1 is LNHDA and CDR2 is SQIVND in the germline V gene (reference sequence). This CDR3 comprises 16 residues. The ends were cut back, 8 bases at V and 0 bases at J, with 17 bases in the middle. Here the CDR3 DNA reads TGTGCCAGTCCAAGATCGACAGCCCTAGCCAAAAACATTCAGTACTTC. The encoded protein is CASPRSTALAKNIQYF.

The chain is built from TRBV4-1 and TRBJ2-1, with TRBD1 as a possible D gene (5 bases). The V end was cut by 0 bases, the J end by 0 bases, with 6 bases between. This CDR3 is 15 amino acids long. From germline, CDR1 is MGHRA and CDR2 YSYEKL. Written as DNA, the CDR3 is TGCGCCAGCAGCCAAGATAGGGGCTCCTACAATGAGCAGTTCTTC. Amino acid sequence: CASSQDRGSYNEQFF.

This chain links TRBV25-1 with TRBJ1-4; D remains unclear. The CDR3 loop spans 15 amino acids. Between the trimmed V and J ends, which lost 1 base and 3 bases, there was a span of 9 bases. Germline V gene sequence: CDR1 MGHDK, CDR2 SYGVNS. This chain's CDR3 is CASSEFRGPNEKLFF. The DNA of the CDR3 is TGTGCCAGCAGTGAATTTCGAGGACCTAATGAAAAACTGTTTTTT.

V usage is TRBV5-4 and J usage is TRBJ2-1; D gene unclear. Trimming took off 4 bases at V and 2 bases at J, with 16 bases between the two ends. There are 16 residues in the CDR3. The germline CDR1 and CDR2 sequences are SGHNT and YYREEE (reference sequence). The CDR3 DNA sequence: TGTGCCAGCAGCCCGCCCGGTGCGGAGACCTACAATGAGCAGTTCTTC. This translates into CASSPPGAETYNEQFF.

V gene TRBV28 combines with J gene TRBJ2-3; the D gene is possibly TRBD2 (5 bases). The V end lost 6 bases, the J end lost 2 bases, and 12 bases lay between the germline ends. CDR3 length: 14 residues. Germline CDR1 is MDHEN and CDR2 is SYDVKM. The CDR3 region has the DNA TGTGCCAGCAGGCCGGGATCACCCACAGATACGCAGTATTTT. Protein sequence: CASRPGSPTDTQYF.